This TCR beta chain was captured in a study of brain T cells in children with intractable seizures. Study-wide results and limits: Patients' HCMV serostatus was unknown; virus specificity rests on CDR3 similarity alone. Clones missing pre-surgery may reflect undersampling of that blood sample.

Clones were sequenced by immunoSEQ multiplex PCR, and TCRdb holds only the in-frame ones, with some missing. Of 50,000 to 75,000 clones listed, 90% to 97% were seen once; the top ten hold 0.35% to 0.4%. The sequenced cases were selected for having the highest brain T cell transcript signatures. Deletions cut 3 bases from V and 0 bases from J, with 7 bases between. The CDR3 covers 14 residues. CDR1 is KGHSH and CDR2 is LQKENI in the germline V gene. On this clone itself: Antigen unknown.

The sequence was obtained from a boy in the first two years of life with focal cortical dysplasia and intractable seizures. V usage is TRBV18 and J usage is TRBJ2-3; D call uncertain. Material: peripheral blood, obtained at surgery. The CDR3 loop reads CASSPSGSTDTQYF. CDR3 nucleotides: TGTGCCAGCTCACCGAGTGGAAGCACAGATACGCAGTATTTT.